Following are 15 T cell receptor beta chains from one sample sequenced in a study of T cells in Graves' hyperthyroidism and ophthalmopathy. TCR beta CDR3 region amplification was performed from RNA transcripts. The HTBI set primed first-round TCR CDR3 RT-PCR. TCRdb recomputed calls from the multiplex PCR reads with MiXCR, one row per CDR3 protein. Here the sample spans 550,000 to 650,000 distinct CDR3 sequences, around 15% being singletons. What was sequenced was blood. These receptors were taken from a woman aged 35 to 49 with Graves' hyperthyroidism.

This clonotype has ten or more counts. CDR3 bases: TGTGCCAGCAGTCAGGGACTAGCGGGAGTAGTGGGAGGTACAGATACGCAGTATTTT. Encoded protein: CASSQGLAGVVGGTDTQYF. The rearrangement joins TRBV28 to TRBJ2-3; TRBD2 matches 14 bases. CDR1 is MDHEN and CDR2 is SYDVKM in the germline V gene. The length of the CDR3 is 19 residues. V lost 5 bases and J lost 3; bases outside the gene matches: 13. The whole variable domain, filled in from reference TRBV28 and TRBJ2-3, reads DVKVTQSSRYLVKRTGEKVFLECVQDMDHENMFWYRQDPGLGLRLIYFSYDVKMKEKGDIPEGYSVSREKKERFSLILESASTNQTSMYLCASSQGLAGVVGGTDTQYFGPGTRLTVL.

A few counts support this clonotype. This rearrangement joins TRBV7-9 to TRBJ2-7; D may be TRBD1 (6 bases). Germline V gives CDR1 SEHNR, CDR2 FQNEAQ (reference sequence). The CDR3 extends over 14 amino acids. The V gene lost 5 bases and the J gene lost 4 bases, with 15 bases spanning the gap. CDR3: CASSPQGIWYEQYF. CDR3 nucleotide sequence: TGTGCCAGCAGCCCGCAGGGGATCTGGTACGAGCAGTACTTC.

This clonotype came up many times. The chain employs TRBV20-1 and TRBJ2-7, with D possibly matching TRBD1 (5 bases). The V end was cut by 3 bases, the J end by 5 bases, with 20 bases between. CDR3 length equals 15 residues. Germline V lookup: CDR1 DFQATT, CDR2 SNEGSKA (reference sequence). The CDR3 DNA sequence: TGCAGTGCTAGCGATCCTTACAGGCCCCCTAACGAGCAGTACTTC. The encoded protein is CSASDPYRPPNEQYF.

This clonotype was found a few times. This chain connects TRBV6-6 to TRBJ2-3; a weak D match, TRBD1 (5 bases). Germline V gene lookup returns CDR1 MNHNY and CDR2 SVGAGI (reference sequence). With 0 bases removed from V and 3 bases from J, the gap between germline ends came to 10 bases. The CDR3 loop spans 15 amino acids. In nucleotides, the CDR3 is TGTGCCAGCAGTTACTCGAGGTCAGGGACAGATACGCAGTATTTT. Translating it yields CASSYSRSGTDTQYF.

V gene TRBV4-2 combines with J gene TRBJ2-3; D is uncertain. Germline V gene sequence: CDR1 LGHNA, CDR2 YNFKEQ. This CDR3 contains 14 residues. V lost 2 bases and J 2 bases, leaving 8 bases between the germline ends. The CDR3 loop reads CASSQNAYTDTQYF. The CDR3 DNA follows: TGTGCCAGCAGCCAAAATGCGTACACAGATACGCAGTATTTT.

This clonotype was observed many times. V is TRBV3-1 and J is TRBJ2-7; D gene unclear. Deletions cut 0 bases from V and 0 bases from J, with 6 bases between. CDR3 length: 14 residues. CDR1 and CDR2 from the germline V gene are LGHDT and YNNKEL (reference sequence). In DNA, the CDR3 is TGTGCCAGCAGCCAAGAACCCCACTCCTACGAGCAGTACTTC. Encoded protein: CASSQEPHSYEQYF.

This clonotype was recorded once. The chain uses TRBV27 and TRBJ1-1, with 8 bases identical to TRBD1. Germline lookup yields CDR1 MNHEY and CDR2 SMNVEV (reference sequence). The trim removed 6 bases at V and 6 bases at J, leaving 12 bases unmatched. This CDR3 contains 15 residues. The chain's CDR3 is CASSHGAGGRSEAFF. CDR3 nucleotides: TGTGCCAGCAGCCACGGGGCAGGGGGCAGATCTGAAGCTTTCTTT.

The chain links TRBV7-2 to TRBJ1-5; D remains unclear. The length of the CDR3 is 15 residues. The V gene lost 8 bases and the J gene lost 6 bases, with 20 bases spanning the gap. Germline CDR1 is SGHTA and CDR2 is FQGNSA. The chain's CDR3 is CASSLVGQAPQPQHF. In DNA form, the CDR3 reads TGTGCCAGCTCCCTCGTAGGGCAGGCACCTCAGCCCCAGCATTTT.

This clonotype was detected many times. The genes are TRBV6-2 or TRBV6-3 and TRBJ1-2; D unclear. CDR1 and CDR2 from the germline V gene are MNHEY and SVGEGT. V lost 0 bases and J 6 bases, leaving 8 bases between the germline ends. This CDR3 is built from 13 residues. The CDR3 nucleotides read TGTGCCAGCAGTTACTCGGGCTCCCATGGCTACACCTTC. Protein sequence: CASSYSGSHGYTF.

This clonotype was detected many times. The chain has TRBV20-1 and TRBJ2-1; 9 bases are shared with TRBD1. The length of the CDR3 is 15 residues. Germline V gene data show CDR1 as DFQATT and CDR2 as SNEGSKA (reference sequence). V dropped 3 bases and J dropped 3; count of bases not matched to a gene: 6. This CDR3 reads CSASRTDRGYNEQFF. CDR3 coding DNA: TGCAGTGCTAGTAGGACGGACAGGGGCTACAATGAGCAGTTCTTC.

This clonotype has just a few counts. The genes are TRBV6-1 and TRBJ1-4; a weak D match, TRBD1 (5 bases). Per the germline V gene, CDR1 is MNHNS and CDR2 is SASEGT. The V end was cut by 3 bases, the J end by 0 bases, with 8 bases between. The CDR3 is made up of 15 amino acids. The chain's CDR3 is CASSDGGTTNEKLFF. The CDR3, as DNA: TGTGCCAGCAGTGACGGGGGTACAACTAATGAAAAACTGTTTTTT.

This clonotype has a handful of counts. DNA for the CDR3: TGTGCCAGCAGCCTAGGGGGGGGGACCCAGTACTTC. Translation: CASSLGGGTQYF. The rearrangement links TRBV7-8 to TRBJ2-5; TRBD2 might be the D (7 bases). V was shortened by 5 bases and J by 7 bases, with 11 bases between the two germline ends. Germline CDR1 SGHVS, CDR2 FQNEAQ. The CDR3 has 12 amino acids.

As concerns this clonotype: A much larger clone sits a single nucleotide away, making a read error possible. The chain carries TRBV9 and TRBJ2-3, with TRBD2 identical over 7 bases. CDR3 size: 17 residues. The germline V gene has CDR1 SGDLS and CDR2 YYNGEE. J was trimmed by 4 bases and V by 4 bases; bases with no gene match: 15. In nucleotides, the CDR3 is TGTGCCAGCAGCCCCCCCGATGGAAAAACTAGCGCAGATACGCAGTATTTT. This gives the protein CASSPPDGKTSADTQYF.

The V call is TRBV10-1, the J call TRBJ2-1; D is unresolved. The CDR3 sequence is 12 residues long. Germline V gene sequence: CDR1 WNHNN, CDR2 SYGVQD (reference sequence). V lost 0 bases to trimming and J lost 10 bases, with 7 bases between them. The CDR3 bases are TGCGCCAGCAGTGAGTCGGTACGCGAGCAGTTCTTC. Translating it yields CASSESVREQFF.

The chain has TRBV20-1 and TRBJ1-2; D possibly corresponds to TRBD1 (5 bases). Germline-derived CDR1 and CDR2 are DFQATT and SNEGSKA (reference sequence). This CDR3 contains 12 residues. V shed 3 bases and J shed 8 bases, with 13 bases lying between them. DNA for the CDR3: TGCAGTGCTAGCGGCCAGGGCGGAGGCTACACCTTC. Residues: CSASGQGGGYTF.